This entry describes one T cell receptor (beta chain). This sample was taken from a study of blood T cell repertoires in COVID-19. Study-wide background: Whether acute or convalescent, the COVID-19 samples came from the United States, Italy and Spain.

Clinical histories supplied by participants themselves formed the basis of cohort assignment. Cohort 3 recovery required two negative PCRs, clearance, or symptom resolution. Per the authors' pipeline: Amplifying reference gene primers gave estimates of nucleated cell counts. Clones were sequenced by immunoSEQ multiplex PCR, and TCRdb holds only the in-frame ones, with some missing. V and J calls plus clone size are reproduced from that table; the DNA served to infer D and trimming. The profile shows more than 400,000 clones, less than 95% of them singletons. This clonotype was sampled from a man aged 18-30 years who had recovered from COVID-19. Source material: PBMCs or T cells enriched from blood (not recorded which).

The DNA for the CDR3 is TGTGCCAGTAGTATCACCCAACAGGGGTATTCACCCCTCCACTTT. Its protein product is CASSITQQGYSPLHF. This chain joins TRBV19 and TRBJ1-6; TRBD1 aligns across 7 bases. The CDR3 spans 15 residues. V lost 3 bases and J lost 8; bases outside the gene matches: 7. The germline gives CDR1 LNHDA, CDR2 SQIVND (reference sequence).